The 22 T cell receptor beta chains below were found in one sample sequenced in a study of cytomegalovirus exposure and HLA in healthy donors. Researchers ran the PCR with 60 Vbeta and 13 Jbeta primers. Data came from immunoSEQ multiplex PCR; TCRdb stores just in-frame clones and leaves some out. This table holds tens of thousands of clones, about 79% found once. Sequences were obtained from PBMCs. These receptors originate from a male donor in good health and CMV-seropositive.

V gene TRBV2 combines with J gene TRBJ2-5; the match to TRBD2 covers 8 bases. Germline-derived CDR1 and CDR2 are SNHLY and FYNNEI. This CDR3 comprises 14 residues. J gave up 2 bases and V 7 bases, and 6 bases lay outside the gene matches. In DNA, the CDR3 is TGTGCCAGCAAAGCCGGGAGGGCACAAGAGACCCAGTACTTC. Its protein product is CASKAGRAQETQYF. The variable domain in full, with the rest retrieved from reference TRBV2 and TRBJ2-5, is EPEVTQTPSHQVTQMGQEVILRCVPISNHLYFYWYRQILGQKVEFLVSFYNNEISEKSEIFDDQFSVERPDGSNFTLKIRSTKLEDSAMYFCASKAGRAQETQYFGPGTRLLVL.

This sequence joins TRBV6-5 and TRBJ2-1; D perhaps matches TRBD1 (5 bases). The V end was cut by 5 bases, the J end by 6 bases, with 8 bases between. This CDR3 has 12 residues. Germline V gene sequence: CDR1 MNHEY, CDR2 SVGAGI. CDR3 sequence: CASSPQGNEQFF. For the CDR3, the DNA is TGTGCCAGCAGTCCCCAGGGCAATGAGCAGTTCTTC.

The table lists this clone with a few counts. CDR3 sequence: CASGLQETQYF. In DNA form, the CDR3 reads TGTGCCAGCGGACTCCAAGAGACCCAGTACTTC. This rearrangement joins TRBV5-4 to TRBJ2-5, with TRBD2 as a possible D gene (5 bases). Germline V gene lookup returns CDR1 SGHNT and CDR2 YYREEE (reference sequence). This CDR3 comprises 11 residues. V was clipped by 7 bases and J by 1 base, with 5 bases between them.

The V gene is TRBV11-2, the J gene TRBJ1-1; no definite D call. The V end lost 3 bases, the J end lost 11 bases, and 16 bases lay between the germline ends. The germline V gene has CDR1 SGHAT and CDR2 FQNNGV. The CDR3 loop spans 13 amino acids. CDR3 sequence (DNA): TGTGCCAGCAGCTTCCCCGGGTTCAGTGGGGCTTTCTTT. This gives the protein CASSFPGFSGAFF.

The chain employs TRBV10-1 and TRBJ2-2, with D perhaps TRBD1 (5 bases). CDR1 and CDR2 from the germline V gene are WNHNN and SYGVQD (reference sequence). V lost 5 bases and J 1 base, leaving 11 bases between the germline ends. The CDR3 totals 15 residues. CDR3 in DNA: TGCGCCAGCAGTCCGACAGAGGAGAACACCGGGGAGCTGTTTTTT. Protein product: CASSPTEENTGELFF.

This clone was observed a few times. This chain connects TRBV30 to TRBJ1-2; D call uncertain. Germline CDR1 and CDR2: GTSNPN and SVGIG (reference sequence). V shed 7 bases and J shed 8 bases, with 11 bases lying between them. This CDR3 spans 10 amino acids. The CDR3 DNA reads TGTGCCTTTAACAGAAACGGCTACACCTTC. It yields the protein CAFNRNGYTF.

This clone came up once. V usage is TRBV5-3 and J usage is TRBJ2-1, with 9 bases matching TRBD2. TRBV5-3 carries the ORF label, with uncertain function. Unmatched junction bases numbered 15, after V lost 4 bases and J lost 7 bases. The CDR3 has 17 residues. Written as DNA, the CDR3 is TGTGCCAGAAGCCCCTTATTCGGGACTAGCCATCAAAATGAGCAGTTCTTC. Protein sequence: CARSPLFGTSHQNEQFF.

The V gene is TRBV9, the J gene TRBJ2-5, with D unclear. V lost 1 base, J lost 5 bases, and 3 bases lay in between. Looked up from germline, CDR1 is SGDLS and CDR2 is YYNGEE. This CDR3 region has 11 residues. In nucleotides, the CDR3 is TGTGCCAGCAGCGTACGGGAGACCCAGTACTTC. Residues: CASSVRETQYF.

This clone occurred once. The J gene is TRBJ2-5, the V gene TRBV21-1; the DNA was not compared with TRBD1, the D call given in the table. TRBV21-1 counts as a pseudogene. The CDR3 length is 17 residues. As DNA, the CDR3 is TGTGCCAGCAGCAAAGTGGCAGGGACAGGGGGTCAAGAGACCCAGTACTTC. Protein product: CASSKVAGTGGQETQYF.

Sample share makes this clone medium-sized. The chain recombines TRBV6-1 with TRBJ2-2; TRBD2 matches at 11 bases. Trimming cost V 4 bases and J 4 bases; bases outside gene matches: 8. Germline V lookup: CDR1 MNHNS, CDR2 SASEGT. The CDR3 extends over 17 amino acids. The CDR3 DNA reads TGTGCCAGCAGTGTCCTAGCGGGGGGCGCTGGCACCGGGGAGCTGTTTTTT. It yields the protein CASSVLAGGAGTGELFF.

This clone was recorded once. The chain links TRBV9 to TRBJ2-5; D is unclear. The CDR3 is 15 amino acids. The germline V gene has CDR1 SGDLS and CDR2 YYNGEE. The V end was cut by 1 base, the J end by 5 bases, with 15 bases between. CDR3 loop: CASSVSSSPAETQYF. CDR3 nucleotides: TGTGCCAGCAGCGTATCTTCCTCCCCAGCGGAGACCCAGTACTTC.

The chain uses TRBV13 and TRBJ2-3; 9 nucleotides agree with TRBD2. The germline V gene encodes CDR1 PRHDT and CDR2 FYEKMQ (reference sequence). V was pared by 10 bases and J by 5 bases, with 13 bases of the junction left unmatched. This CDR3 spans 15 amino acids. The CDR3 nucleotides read TGTGCCACCGTGACTAGCGGAGGGGCTAGAGATACGCAGTATTTT. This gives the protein CATVTSGGARDTQYF.

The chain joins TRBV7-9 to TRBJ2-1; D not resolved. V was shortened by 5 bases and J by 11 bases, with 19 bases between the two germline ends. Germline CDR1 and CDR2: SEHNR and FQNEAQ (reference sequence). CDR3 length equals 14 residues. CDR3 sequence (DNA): TGTGCCAGCAGCGATCGGGTCTTAACGGGTAAGCAGTTCTTC. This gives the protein CASSDRVLTGKQFF.

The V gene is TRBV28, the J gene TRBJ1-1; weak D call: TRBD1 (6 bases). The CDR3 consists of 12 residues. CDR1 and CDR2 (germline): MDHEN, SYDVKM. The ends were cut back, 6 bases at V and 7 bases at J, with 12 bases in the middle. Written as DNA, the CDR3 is TGTGCCAGCAGACGACAGGCGTATGAAGCTTTCTTT. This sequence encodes CASRRQAYEAFF.

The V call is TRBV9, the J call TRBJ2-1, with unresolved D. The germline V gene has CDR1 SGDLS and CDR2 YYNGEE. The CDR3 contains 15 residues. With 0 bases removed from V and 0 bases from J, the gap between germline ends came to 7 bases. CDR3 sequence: CASSVELSSYNEQFF. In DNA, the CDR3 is TGTGCCAGCAGCGTAGAGCTGAGCTCCTACAATGAGCAGTTCTTC.

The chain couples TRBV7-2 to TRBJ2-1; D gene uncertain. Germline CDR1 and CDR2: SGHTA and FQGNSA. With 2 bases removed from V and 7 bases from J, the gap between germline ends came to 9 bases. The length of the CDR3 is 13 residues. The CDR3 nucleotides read TGTGCCAGCAGCTTACCGGGTAAGAATGAGCAGTTCTTC. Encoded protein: CASSLPGKNEQFF. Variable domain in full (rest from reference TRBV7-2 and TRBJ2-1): GAGVSQSPSNKVTEKGKDVELRCDPISGHTALYWYRQSLGQGLEFLIYFQGNSAPDKSGLPSDRFSAERTGGSVSTLTIQRTQQEDSAVYLCASSLPGKNEQFFGPGTRLTVL.

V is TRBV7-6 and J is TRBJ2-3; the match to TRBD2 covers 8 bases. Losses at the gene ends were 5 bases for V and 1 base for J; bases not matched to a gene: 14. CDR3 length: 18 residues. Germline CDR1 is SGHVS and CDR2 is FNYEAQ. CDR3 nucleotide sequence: TGTGCCAGCAGCCAGGACTTGCGGGGGGCTGTTGGCACAGATACGCAGTATTTT. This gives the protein CASSQDLRGAVGTDTQYF.

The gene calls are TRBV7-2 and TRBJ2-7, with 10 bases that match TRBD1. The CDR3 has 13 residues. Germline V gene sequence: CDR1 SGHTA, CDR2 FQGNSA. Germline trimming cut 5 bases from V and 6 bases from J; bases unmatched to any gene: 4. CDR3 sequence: CASSRDRGSEQYF. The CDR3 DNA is TGTGCCAGCAGCCGGGACAGGGGAAGCGAGCAGTACTTC. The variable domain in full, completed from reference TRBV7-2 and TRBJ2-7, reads GAGVSQSPSNKVTEKGKDVELRCDPISGHTALYWYRQSLGQGLEFLIYFQGNSAPDKSGLPSDRFSAERTGGSVSTLTIQRTQQEDSAVYLCASSRDRGSEQYFGPGTRLTVT.

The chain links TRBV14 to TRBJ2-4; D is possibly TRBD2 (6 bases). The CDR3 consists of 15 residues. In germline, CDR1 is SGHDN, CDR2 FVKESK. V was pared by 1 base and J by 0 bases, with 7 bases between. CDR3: CASSQGGLAKNIQYF. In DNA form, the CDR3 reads TGTGCCAGCAGCCAAGGGGGACTAGCCAAAAACATTCAGTACTTC.

This CDR3 reads CASSDTRAPQETQYF. Here the CDR3 DNA reads TGTGCCAGCAGTGATACCAGGGCTCCCCAAGAGACCCAGTACTTC. The V and J genes are TRBV27 and TRBJ2-5, with D possibly TRBD1 on 5 matching bases. The length of the CDR3 is 15 residues. Trimming shortened V by 5 bases and J by 1 base, and 14 bases separated the two germline ends. CDR1 is MNHEY and CDR2 is SMNVEV in the germline V gene (reference sequence).

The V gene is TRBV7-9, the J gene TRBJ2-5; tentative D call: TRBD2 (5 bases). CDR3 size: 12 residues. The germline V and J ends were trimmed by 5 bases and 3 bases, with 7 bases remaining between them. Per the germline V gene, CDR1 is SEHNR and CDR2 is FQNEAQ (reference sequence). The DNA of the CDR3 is TGTGCCAGCAGCCGGGGAGAAGAGACCCAGTACTTC. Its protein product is CASSRGEETQYF.

The CDR3 loop reads CASRLQGNTEAFF. The DNA for the CDR3 is TGTGCCAGCAGGCTACAGGGTAACACTGAAGCTTTCTTT. V gene TRBV6-4 combines with J gene TRBJ1-1, with D tentatively TRBD1 (6 bases). Trimming removed 6 bases at V and 2 bases at J, with 10 bases between. Germline lookup yields CDR1 MRHNA and CDR2 SNTAGT. This CDR3 region has 13 residues.